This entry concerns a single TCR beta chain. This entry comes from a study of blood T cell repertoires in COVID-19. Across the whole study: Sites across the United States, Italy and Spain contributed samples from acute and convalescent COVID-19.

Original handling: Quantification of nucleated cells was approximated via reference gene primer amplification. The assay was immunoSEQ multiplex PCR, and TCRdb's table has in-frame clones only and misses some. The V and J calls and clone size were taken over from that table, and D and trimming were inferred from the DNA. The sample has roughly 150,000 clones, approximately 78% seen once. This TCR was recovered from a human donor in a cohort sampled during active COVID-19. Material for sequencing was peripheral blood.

CDR3 bases: TGTGCCAGCAGCTTGGACGTGACTATCGTGGAGACCCAGTACTTC. Its translation is CASSLDVTIVETQYF. The chain carries TRBV5-8 and TRBJ2-5; D possibly corresponds to TRBD2 (5 bases). CDR1 is SGHTS and CDR2 is YDEGEE in the germline V gene. The CDR3 contains 15 residues. V gave up 0 bases and J gave up 5 bases, with 14 bases separating them. The full variable domain, completed using reference TRBV5-8 and TRBJ2-5, is EAGVTQSPTHLIKTRGQQATLRCSPISGHTSVYWYQQALGLGLQFLLWYDEGEERNRGNFPPRFSGRQFPNYSSELNVNALELEDSALYLCASSLDVTIVETQYFGPGTRLLVL.